A single sample is the source of the 14 T cell receptor beta chains below, sequenced in a study of post-analysis software for immune sequencing data. Overall study results and limits: TRBV5-6, TRBV5-1 and TRBV20-1 belonged to a set of about five TRBV segments that were more frequent in patients than controls.

Their recognized antigens are unknown. Prepared TCR beta cDNA libraries contained unique molecular identifiers. TCRdb re-derived calls from the PCR reads in MiXCR, one entry per CDR3 protein. The table records approximately 690,000 distinct CDR3 sequences, approximately 60% of them present only once. Material: blood. All receptors derive from a girl aged 2-10 years with multiple sclerosis.

A note on this clonotype: At one end the junction does not follow the germline gene, possibly because of a read error. The chain carries TRBV5-1 and TRBJ2-3; TRBD2 matches at 7 bases. Germline values: CDR1 SGHRS, CDR2 YFSETQ. CDR3 length: 15 residues. The CDR3 region is CASRRSGDSTDTRYF. The DNA of the CDR3 is TGCGCCAGCAGGAGAAGCGGGGATAGCACAGATACGCGGTATTTT. The full variable domain, its missing parts supplied by reference TRBV5-1 and TRBJ2-3, is KAGVTQTPRYLIKTRGQQVTLSCSPISGHRSVSWYQQTPGQGLQFLFEYFSETQRNKGNFPGRFSGRQFSNSRSEMNVSTLELGDSALYLCASRRSGDSTDTRYFGPGTRLTVL.

Worth noting for this clonotype: One junction end does not reproduce the germline sequence, and a read error may be involved. The V call is TRBV11-2, the J call TRBJ2-5, with D unclear. This CDR3 contains 14 residues. Germline CDR1 and CDR2: SGHAT and FQNNGV. CDR3 DNA sequence: TGTGCTAGCAGCTTAGAAGTCAGACAAGAGACCCAGTACTTC. It specifies CASSLEVRQETQYF.

V gene TRBV24-1 combines with J gene TRBJ2-5, with 7 bases identical to TRBD1. This CDR3 has 15 amino acids. Germline V gene sequence: CDR1 KGHDR, CDR2 SFDVKD. V shed 4 bases, J shed 3 bases, and the junction held 7 bases outside the gene matches. The CDR3 reads CATSDPTGAEETQYF. CDR3 sequence (DNA): TGTGCCACCAGTGACCCCACAGGGGCGGAAGAGACCCAGTACTTC.

This rearrangement joins TRBV12-3 or TRBV12-4 to TRBJ2-3; maybe TRBD1 (6 bases). CDR3 length: 15 residues. V lost 3 bases and J lost 1, with 11 bases in between. CDR3 loop: CASSLWGLRTDTQYF. The DNA of the CDR3 is TGTGCCAGCAGTTTGTGGGGGCTGCGCACAGATACGCAGTATTTT.

The chain uses TRBV6-1 and TRBJ2-3; possibly TRBD2 for D (6 bases). The length of the CDR3 is 14 residues. Germline CDR1 and CDR2: MNHNS and SASEGT. Trimming took 7 bases from V and 0 from J, leaving 11 bases between them. The CDR3 loop is CASKRGVSTDTQYF. DNA of the CDR3: TGTGCCAGCAAACGCGGGGTTAGCACAGATACGCAGTATTTT.

The rearrangement joins TRBV11-2 to TRBJ2-5; D is perhaps TRBD2 (6 bases). CDR1 is SGHAT and CDR2 is FQNNGV in the germline V gene. Trimming removed 1 base from V and 0 bases from J, with 12 bases in between. The CDR3 contains 16 residues. CDR3 amino acids: CASSLASGLYQETQYF. The DNA for the CDR3 is TGTGCCAGCAGCTTAGCCAGCGGGTTGTACCAAGAGACCCAGTACTTC.

This chain links TRBV9 with TRBJ2-1; 7 bases align to TRBD2. The germline CDR1 and CDR2 sequences are SGDLS and YYNGEE. V lost 0 bases to trimming and J lost 0 bases; unmatched junction nucleotides: 12. This CDR3 region has 19 residues. The CDR3 nucleotides read TGTGCCAGCAGCGTAGAAGGGACTACCCACTTGAGCTCCTACAATGAGCAGTTCTTC. This gives the protein CASSVEGTTHLSSYNEQFF.

V gene TRBV12-3 or TRBV12-4 combines with J gene TRBJ1-1; possibly TRBD1 for D (6 bases). Trimming removed 8 bases at V and 10 bases at J, with 11 bases between. The CDR3 loop spans 10 amino acids. The CDR3: CASEGETAFF. CDR3 nucleotide sequence: TGTGCCAGCGAGGGGGAGACAGCTTTCTTT.

The chain couples TRBV5-5 to TRBJ2-5; 8 bases are shared with TRBD2. Germline CDR1 reads SGHKS; CDR2 reads YYEKEE (reference sequence). This CDR3 is built from 14 residues. V gave up 4 bases and J gave up 2 bases; unmatched junction bases: 4. The CDR3 region is CASSPTSAQETQYF. The CDR3 DNA reads TGTGCCAGCAGCCCGACTAGCGCGCAAGAGACCCAGTACTTC.

The genes are TRBV13 and TRBJ2-1; tentatively, D is TRBD2 (5 bases). This CDR3 is built from 15 residues. The V and J ends lost 2 bases and 8 bases respectively, with 16 bases between them. Germline-derived CDR1 and CDR2 are PRHDT and FYEKMQ (reference sequence). CDR3 residues: CASSLSLALRHEQFF. The CDR3, as DNA: TGTGCCAGCAGCTTATCCCTAGCCCTGAGGCATGAGCAGTTCTTC.

This rearrangement joins TRBV29-1 to TRBJ2-7; TRBD1 matches at 12 bases. V lost 6 bases, J lost 0 bases, and 9 bases stayed unmatched. The CDR3 covers 16 residues. Germline-derived CDR1 and CDR2 are SQVTM and ANQGSEA. This chain's CDR3 is CSVVPGQGASSYEQYF. In DNA, the CDR3 is TGCAGCGTCGTCCCGGGACAGGGGGCGAGCTCCTACGAGCAGTACTTC.

The chain combines TRBV7-2 with TRBJ2-3, with TRBD2 matching 9 bases. V lost 1 base, J lost 2 bases, and 10 bases stayed unmatched. Germline V gives CDR1 SGHTA, CDR2 FQGNSA. The CDR3 has 18 residues. In nucleotides, the CDR3 is TGTGCCAGCAGCTTAGGAGCCCCTAGCGGGGAATTCACAGATACGCAGTATTTT. Protein sequence: CASSLGAPSGEFTDTQYF.

This clonotype was seen only a few times. V and J are TRBV5-6 and TRBJ2-1; 7 bases fit TRBD2. The length of the CDR3 is 14 residues. Per the germline V gene, CDR1 is SGHDT and CDR2 is YYEEEE. The V segment lost 4 bases and the J segment 10 bases; nucleotides outside the gene matches: 11. The CDR3 protein is CASSLPSGINEQFF. The DNA of the CDR3 is TGTGCCAGCAGCCTCCCTAGCGGTATAAACGAGCAGTTCTTC.

The genes are TRBV20-1 and TRBJ1-2; D is unresolved. Trimming removed 3 bases from V and 1 base from J, with 9 bases in between. This CDR3 comprises 13 residues. The germline V gene has CDR1 DFQATT and CDR2 SNEGSKA (reference sequence). CDR3 amino acids: CSARDPFNYGYTF. The CDR3, as DNA: TGCAGTGCTAGGGACCCCTTTAACTATGGCTACACCTTC.